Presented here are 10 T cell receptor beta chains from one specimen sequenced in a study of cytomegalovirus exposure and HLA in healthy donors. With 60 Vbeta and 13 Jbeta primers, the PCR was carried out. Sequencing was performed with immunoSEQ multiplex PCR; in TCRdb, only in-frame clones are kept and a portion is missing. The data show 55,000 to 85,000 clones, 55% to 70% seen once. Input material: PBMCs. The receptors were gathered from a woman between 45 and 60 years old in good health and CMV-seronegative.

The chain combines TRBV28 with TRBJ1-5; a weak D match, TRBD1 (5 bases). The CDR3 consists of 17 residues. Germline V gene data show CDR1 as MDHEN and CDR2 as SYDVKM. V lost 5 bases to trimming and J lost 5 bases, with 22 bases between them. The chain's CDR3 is CASSPHPQWGGDQPQHF. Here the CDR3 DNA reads TGTGCCAGCAGTCCCCACCCACAGTGGGGGGGGGATCAGCCCCAGCATTTT. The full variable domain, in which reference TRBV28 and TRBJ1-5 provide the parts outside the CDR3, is DVKVTQSSRYLVKRTGEKVFLECVQDMDHENMFWYRQDPGLGLRLIYFSYDVKMKEKGDIPEGYSVSREKKERFSLILESASTNQTSMYLCASSPHPQWGGDQPQHFGDGTRLSIL.

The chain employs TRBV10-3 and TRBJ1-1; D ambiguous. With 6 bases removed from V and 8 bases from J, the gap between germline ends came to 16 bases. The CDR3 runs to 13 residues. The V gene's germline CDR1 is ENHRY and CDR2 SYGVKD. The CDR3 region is CAIRRDLGAEAFF. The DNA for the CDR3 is TGTGCCATCAGGAGGGATTTAGGAGCGGAAGCTTTCTTT.

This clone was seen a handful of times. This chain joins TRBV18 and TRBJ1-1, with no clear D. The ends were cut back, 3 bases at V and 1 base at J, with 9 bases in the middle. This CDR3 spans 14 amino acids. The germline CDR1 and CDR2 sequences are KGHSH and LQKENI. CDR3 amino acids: CASSPEIANTEAFF. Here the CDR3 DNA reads TGTGCCAGCTCACCGGAGATAGCGAACACTGAAGCTTTCTTT.

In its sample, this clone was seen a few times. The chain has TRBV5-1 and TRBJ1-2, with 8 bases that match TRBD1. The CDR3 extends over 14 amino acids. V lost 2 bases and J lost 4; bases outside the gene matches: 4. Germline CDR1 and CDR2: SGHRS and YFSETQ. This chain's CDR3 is CASSFSTGGYGYTF. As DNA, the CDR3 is TGCGCCAGCAGCTTCTCAACAGGGGGCTATGGCTACACCTTC.

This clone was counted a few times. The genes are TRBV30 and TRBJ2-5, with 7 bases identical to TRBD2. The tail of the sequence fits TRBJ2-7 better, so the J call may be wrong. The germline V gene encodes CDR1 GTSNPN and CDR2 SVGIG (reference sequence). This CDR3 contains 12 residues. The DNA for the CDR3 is TGTGCCTGGACTAGCGGTAGCCACGAGCAGTACTTC. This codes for CAWTSGSHEQYF.

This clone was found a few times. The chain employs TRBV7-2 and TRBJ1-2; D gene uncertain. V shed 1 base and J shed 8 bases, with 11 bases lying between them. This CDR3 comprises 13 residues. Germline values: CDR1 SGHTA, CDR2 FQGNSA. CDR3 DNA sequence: TGTGCCAGCAGCTTAGACGCAGGAATCGGCTACACCTTC. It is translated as CASSLDAGIGYTF.

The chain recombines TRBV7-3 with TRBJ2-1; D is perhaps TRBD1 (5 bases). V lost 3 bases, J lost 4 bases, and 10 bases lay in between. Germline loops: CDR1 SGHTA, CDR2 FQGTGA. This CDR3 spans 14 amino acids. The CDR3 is CASSFSSGYNEQFF. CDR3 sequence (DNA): TGTGCCAGCAGCTTTTCGTCAGGGTACAATGAGCAGTTCTTC. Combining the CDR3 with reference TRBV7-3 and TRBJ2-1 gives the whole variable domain GAGVSQTPSNKVTEKGKYVELRCDPISGHTALYWYRQSLGQGPEFLIYFQGTGAADDSGLPNDRFFAVRPEGSVSTLKIQRTERGDSAVYLCASSFSSGYNEQFFGPGTRLTVL.

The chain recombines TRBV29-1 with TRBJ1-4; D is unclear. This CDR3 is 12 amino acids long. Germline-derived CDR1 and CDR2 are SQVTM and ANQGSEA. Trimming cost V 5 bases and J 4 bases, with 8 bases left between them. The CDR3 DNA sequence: TGCAGCGTTCTACTGAATAATGAAAAACTGTTTTTT. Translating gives CSVLLNNEKLFF.

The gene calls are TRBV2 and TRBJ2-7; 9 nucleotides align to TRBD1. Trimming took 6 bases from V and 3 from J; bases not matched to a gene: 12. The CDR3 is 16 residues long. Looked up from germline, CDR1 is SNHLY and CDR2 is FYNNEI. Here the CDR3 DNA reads TGTGCCAGCAGGGCCCCCTGGGGACAGGGCGTCTACGAGCAGTACTTC. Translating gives CASRAPWGQGVYEQYF.

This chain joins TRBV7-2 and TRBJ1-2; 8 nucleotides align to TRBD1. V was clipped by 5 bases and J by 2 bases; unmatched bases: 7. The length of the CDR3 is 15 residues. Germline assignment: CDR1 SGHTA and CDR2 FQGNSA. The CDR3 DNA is TGTGCCAGCAGCCTTGACAGGGGTGCAAACTATGGCTACACCTTC. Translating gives CASSLDRGANYGYTF.